What follows describes a single TCR beta chain. Measured with immunoSEQ multiplex PCR; TCRdb has only the in-frame clones, and not every one. The data contain 90,000 to 120,000 clones, approximately 81% of them seen just once; the ten biggest clones take up over 2%. The data were obtained in a study of blood T cell repertoires in COVID-19. Germline lookup yields CDR1 SGHNT and CDR2 YYREEE (reference sequence). The CDR3 totals 13 residues. V shed 9 bases, J shed 5 bases, and the junction held 8 bases outside the gene matches. This chain joins TRBV5-4 and TRBJ2-1, with 7 bases aligning to TRBD2. What was sequenced was peripheral blood. This TCR was recovered from a human donor in a cohort sampled during active COVID-19. The CDR3 sequence: CATGGRIDNEQFF. The DNA for the CDR3 is TGTGCCACCGGCGGGAGAATCGACAATGAGCAGTTCTTC.